The 31 T cell receptor beta chains below were found in one sample sequenced in a study of blood T cell repertoires in COVID-19. Assay: immunoSEQ multiplex PCR; the TCRdb copy retains only in-frame clones and omits some. The sample has about 12,000 clones, 73% seen once. Input material: peripheral blood. The receptor source for this set is a human donor in a cohort sampled during active COVID-19.

This clone has just a few counts. At the DNA level, this CDR3 is encoded by other sequences in the same sample as well. V and J are TRBV12-3 or TRBV12-4 and TRBJ2-7; D gene uncertain. The CDR3 totals 11 residues. V lost 6 bases, J lost 3 bases, and 6 bases lay in between. CDR3 protein: CASSRGYEQYF. The DNA of the CDR3 is TGTGCCAGCAGCCGCGGCTACGAGCAGTACTTC.

This sequence joins TRBV30 and TRBJ1-5, with 11 bases that match TRBD1. The CDR3 is made up of 15 amino acids. Germline V lookup: CDR1 GTSNPN, CDR2 SVGIG (reference sequence). The J segment lost 6 bases and the V segment lost 4 bases, leaving 8 bases of the junction unmatched. The CDR3 reads CAWTPDRGPSQPQHF. CDR3 sequence (DNA): TGTGCCTGGACCCCGGACAGGGGGCCGAGTCAGCCCCAGCATTTT.

The chain employs TRBV7-8 and TRBJ1-5, with a possible D match to TRBD1 (6 bases). Trimming stripped 6 bases from V and 1 base from J, with 13 bases between. Per germline, CDR1 SGHVS and CDR2 FQNEAQ. This CDR3 is 15 amino acids long. DNA of the CDR3: TGTGCCAGCAGTAACCGGGACAAAAGCAATCAGCCCCAGCATTTT. Translated: CASSNRDKSNQPQHF.

The J gene is TRBJ1-2, the V gene TRBV12-3 or TRBV12-4; TRBD1 aligns across 7 bases. V lost 6 bases to trimming and J lost 8 bases; unmatched junction nucleotides: 9. The CDR3 has 13 amino acids. CDR3 nucleotides: TGTGCCAGCAGAATAGACAGGGCGCACGGCTACACCTTC. The encoded protein is CASRIDRAHGYTF.

The V and J genes are TRBV5-1 and TRBJ2-5, with 9 bases identical to TRBD2. CDR1 and CDR2 from the germline V gene are SGHRS and YFSETQ. V lost 3 bases to trimming and J lost 4 bases; unmatched junction nucleotides: 4. The CDR3 runs 14 residues. The CDR3 reads CASSSGSGGETQYF. CDR3 in DNA: TGCGCCAGCAGCTCGGGTAGCGGGGGAGAGACCCAGTACTTC.

This chain links TRBV5-6 with TRBJ2-5, with 8 bases that match TRBD1. The CDR3 is 16 amino acids. After removal of 6 bases from V and 1 base from J, the junction contained 11 bases not matched to a gene. CDR1 and CDR2 (germline): SGHDT, YYEEEE. Here the CDR3 DNA reads TGTGCCAGCACCGCGGTTGGGGACAGGACCCAAGAGACCCAGTACTTC. Amino acids: CASTAVGDRTQETQYF.

By sample fraction, this clone is medium-sized (0.01 to 0.1%). The gene calls are TRBV5-1 and TRBJ2-1; 9 positions match TRBD2. The CDR3 loop spans 12 amino acids. CDR1 is SGHRS and CDR2 is YFSETQ in the germline V gene. V was clipped by 4 bases and J by 11 bases; unmatched bases: 4. DNA for the CDR3: TGCGCCAGCAGCGGGACTAGCTTCCAGCAGTTCTTC. This sequence encodes CASSGTSFQQFF.

The V call is TRBV6-1, the J call TRBJ1-2, with 7 bases matching TRBD1. V lost 2 bases and J lost 3; bases outside the gene matches: 0. From germline, CDR1 is MNHNS and CDR2 SASEGT. This CDR3 region has 13 residues. CDR3: CASSEQGDYGYTF. Written as DNA, the CDR3 is TGTGCCAGCAGTGAACAGGGGGACTATGGCTACACCTTC.

The chain recombines TRBV19 with TRBJ1-5, with a possible D match to TRBD1 (5 bases). The CDR3 has 14 amino acids. Between the trimmed V and J ends, which lost 4 bases and 0 bases, there was a span of 7 bases. Germline V gene lookup returns CDR1 LNHDA and CDR2 SQIVND (reference sequence). CDR3 DNA: TGTGCCAGTAGTACCCAGGGTAGCAATCAGCCCCAGCATTTT. Translating gives CASSTQGSNQPQHF.

This clone was detected only once. The chain uses TRBV6-2 or TRBV6-3 and TRBJ2-7; 8 bases fit TRBD1. Germline CDR1 is MNHEY and CDR2 is SVGEGT. The CDR3 consists of 16 residues. The junction had 10 bases not matched to a gene; V was cut back by 5 bases and J by 1 base. In nucleotides, the CDR3 is TGTGCCAGCAGTGGGGCCTCAGGGGGCTTATCCTACGAGCAGTACTTC. Its protein is CASSGASGGLSYEQYF.

This clone has a handful of counts. The chain uses TRBV15 and TRBJ2-3; 7 positions agree with TRBD2. The CDR3 length is 15 residues. The V and J ends lost 5 bases and 1 base, in that order; junction bases with no gene match: 6. Germline CDR1 LNHNV, CDR2 YYDKDF (reference sequence). The CDR3 reads CATSYRRGGTDTQYF. The CDR3 DNA reads as TGTGCCACCAGCTATCGCCGGGGGGGCACAGATACGCAGTATTTT. Together with reference TRBV15 and TRBJ2-3, the CDR3 gives the full variable domain: DAMVIQNPRYQVTQFGKPVTLSCSQTLNHNVMYWYQQKSSQAPKLLFHYYDKDFNNEADTPDNFQSRRPNTSFCFLDIRSPGLGDTAMYLCATSYRRGGTDTQYFGPGTRLTVL.

The chain combines TRBV13 with TRBJ2-7, with 10 bases identical to TRBD1. Germline loops: CDR1 PRHDT, CDR2 FYEKMQ (reference sequence). The junction had 4 bases not matched to a gene; V was cut back by 5 bases and J by 3 bases. CDR3 size: 14 residues. This CDR3 is CASSPRDRGYEQYF. In nucleotides, the CDR3 is TGTGCCAGCAGCCCCCGGGACAGGGGCTACGAGCAGTACTTC.

This rearrangement joins TRBV6-6 to TRBJ1-3; maybe TRBD1 (6 bases). Trimming took 4 bases from V and 0 from J, leaving 7 bases between them. The germline V gene encodes CDR1 MNHNY and CDR2 SVGAGI (reference sequence). The length of the CDR3 is 14 residues. The DNA for the CDR3 is TGTGCCAGCAGTTCGGACAGCTCTGGAAACACCATATATTTT. Translated, it gives CASSSDSSGNTIYF.

V and J are TRBV6-6 and TRBJ2-7, with 7 bases matching TRBD1. The junction had 10 bases not matched to a gene; V was cut back by 4 bases and J by 4 bases. This CDR3 comprises 15 residues. The germline CDR1 and CDR2 sequences are MNHNY and SVGAGI (reference sequence). The CDR3 coding sequence is TGTGCCAGCAGTTCCCCAGGGACAGCCGTTTACGAGCAGTACTTC. This encodes CASSSPGTAVYEQYF.

V usage is TRBV5-1 and J usage is TRBJ1-5; D perhaps matches TRBD1 (5 bases). Trimming removed 1 base from V and 2 bases from J, with 10 bases in between. CDR1 is SGHRS and CDR2 is YFSETQ in the germline V gene. This CDR3 contains 15 residues. DNA for the CDR3: TGCGCCAGCAGCTTGCCAGGGTCAGGCAATCAGCCCCAGCATTTT. Protein sequence: CASSLPGSGNQPQHF.

This chain links TRBV7-2 with TRBJ2-1, with 7 nucleotides matching TRBD1. CDR3 length: 14 amino acids. V shed 5 bases, J shed 4 bases, and the junction held 5 bases outside the gene matches. Germline V CDR1 and CDR2: SGHTA, FQGNSA. Here the CDR3 DNA reads TGTGCCAGCAGCCCGGGACAGAAGTACAATGAGCAGTTCTTC. This translates into CASSPGQKYNEQFF.

This chain uses TRBV2 with TRBJ2-4, with a possible D match to TRBD2 (5 bases). Per the germline V gene, CDR1 is SNHLY and CDR2 is FYNNEI. The CDR3 has 14 residues. Trimming left V 8 bases short and J 0 bases short, with 11 bases between. The CDR3 DNA reads as TGTGCCAGCGGGGAGTCTCTAGCCAAAAACATTCAGTACTTC. Protein sequence: CASGESLAKNIQYF.

As for this clone: The DNA is omitted, as the CDR3 cannot be located on it reliably, and the CDR3 follows TCRdb's listing. CDR3 amino acids: CASSFGPGTGEYF. This chain uses TRBV28 with TRBJ1-3; TRBD1 is taken as the D call from the table, unchecked against the DNA. The germline V gene encodes CDR1 MDHEN and CDR2 SYDVKM. Counting both end residues, the CDR3 totals 13 amino acids.

This chain joins TRBV21-1 and TRBJ2-3; no DNA check was done on the table's D call, TRBD2. TRBV21-1 is classified as a pseudogene. The CDR3 loop spans 15 amino acids. The chain's CDR3 is CASSPPGLAADTQYF. CDR3 nucleotides: TGTGCCAGCAGCCCTCCGGGACTAGCGGCAGATACGCAGTATTTT.

The chain carries TRBV4-2 and TRBJ2-1; D is uncertain. The ends were cut back, 2 bases at V and 0 bases at J, with 11 bases in the middle. This CDR3 contains 16 residues. Looked up from germline, CDR1 is LGHNA and CDR2 is YNFKEQ. The CDR3, as DNA: TGTGCCAGCAGCCAAATAGGCGGAATCTCCTACAATGAGCAGTTCTTC. It codes for CASSQIGGISYNEQFF.

The chain is built from TRBV24-1 and TRBJ2-7, with TRBD2 identical over 14 bases. V shed 9 bases, J shed 3 bases, and the junction held 15 bases outside the gene matches. The CDR3 totals 18 residues. Germline loops: CDR1 KGHDR, CDR2 SFDVKD. The CDR3 protein is CATEGGLAGVTDLYEQYF. As DNA, the CDR3 is TGTGCCACCGAAGGGGGACTAGCGGGAGTTACCGATCTCTACGAGCAGTACTTC.

This clone was counted once. The chain couples TRBV5-6 to TRBJ1-5, with a tentative D call TRBD1 (6 bases). Trimming left V 0 bases short and J 1 base short, with 11 bases between. The CDR3 totals 16 residues. Germline CDR1 and CDR2: SGHDT and YYEEEE. This CDR3 is CASSLAGGKSNQPQHF. The CDR3, as DNA: TGTGCCAGCAGCTTGGCGGGGGGCAAGAGCAATCAGCCCCAGCATTTT.

The genes are TRBV6-5 and TRBJ2-5; 7 bases fit TRBD1. CDR3 length equals 15 residues. Germline values: CDR1 MNHEY, CDR2 SVGAGI. J gave up 5 bases and V 6 bases, and 12 bases lay outside the gene matches. CDR3 protein: CASRSNRGGVETQYF. CDR3 coding DNA: TGTGCCAGCAGGTCTAACAGGGGTGGCGTTGAGACCCAGTACTTC.

The chain has TRBV5-1 and TRBJ2-7; D might be TRBD2 (6 bases). The germline V gene encodes CDR1 SGHRS and CDR2 YFSETQ. This CDR3 comprises 14 residues. Trimming stripped 7 bases from V and 6 bases from J, with 20 bases between. The CDR3 is CASGTLSGPLEQYF. DNA of the CDR3: TGCGCCAGCGGGACTCTTAGCGGACCCCTCGAGCAGTACTTC.

The chain is built from TRBV3-1 (or the pseudogene TRBV3-2) and TRBJ2-7; 8 bases are a match to TRBD2. CDR1 and CDR2 (germline): LGHDT, YNNKEL (reference sequence). J lost 6 bases, V lost 4 bases, and 11 bases had no gene match. This CDR3 spans 15 amino acids. The DNA of the CDR3 is TGTGCCAGCAGCCGGGGAGGCGGGGGGAATAGCGAGCAGTACTTC. Translated: CASSRGGGGNSEQYF.

The genes are TRBV2 and TRBJ2-7; D is perhaps TRBD2 (6 bases). Germline V gene lookup returns CDR1 SNHLY and CDR2 FYNNEI. CDR3 length: 13 residues. The V end lost 8 bases, the J end lost 0 bases, and 11 bases lay between the germline ends. This chain's CDR3 is CASGGATSYEQYF. The CDR3 DNA reads as TGTGCCAGCGGCGGGGCGACCTCCTACGAGCAGTACTTC.

This chain uses TRBV2 with TRBJ1-4; 9 bases agree with TRBD1. The V gene's germline CDR1 is SNHLY and CDR2 FYNNEI. The CDR3 is 14 amino acids. V shed 3 bases and J 10 bases; nucleotides not matched to a gene: 6. The chain's CDR3 is CASSEGQGHGKLFF. The CDR3 nucleotides are TGTGCCAGCAGTGAGGGACAGGGTCACGGAAAACTGTTTTTT.

V is TRBV7-3 and J is TRBJ2-5, with 8 bases fitting TRBD1. This CDR3 comprises 14 residues. The germline gives CDR1 SGHTA, CDR2 FQGTGA. V lost 5 bases to trimming and J lost 5 bases; unmatched junction nucleotides: 7. The CDR3: CASSAGGAGETQYF. For the CDR3, the DNA is TGTGCCAGCAGCGCAGGGGGCGCTGGGGAGACCCAGTACTTC.

The chain employs TRBV28 and TRBJ1-1; 7 bases are shared with TRBD1. Germline assignment: CDR1 MDHEN and CDR2 SYDVKM. The CDR3 extends over 15 amino acids. The J segment lost 4 bases and the V segment lost 4 bases, leaving 9 bases of the junction unmatched. Here the CDR3 DNA reads TGTGCCAGCAGTTCCCCCAACAGGGGTAGCACTGAAGCTTTCTTT. It yields the protein CASSSPNRGSTEAFF.

The chain uses TRBV6-5 and TRBJ1-6, with D perhaps TRBD1 (6 bases). Germline CDR1 is MNHEY and CDR2 is SVGAGI. V shed 1 base and J shed 3 bases, with 7 bases lying between them. The CDR3 runs to 15 residues. For the CDR3, the DNA is TGTGCCAGCAGTTACTTGGACAGCTATAATTCACCCCTCCACTTT. Its protein is CASSYLDSYNSPLHF.

The chain carries TRBV11-2 and TRBJ2-7; 9 bases map to TRBD1. V trimming: 5 bases; J trimming: 3 bases; junction bases outside the gene matches: 8. CDR3 length equals 15 residues. Germline lookup yields CDR1 SGHAT and CDR2 FQNNGV. DNA for the CDR3: TGTGCCAGCAGCCCATCCGGGACAGGGATCTACGAGCAGTACTTC. Amino acid sequence: CASSPSGTGIYEQYF.